One and the same sample provided the 27 T cell receptor beta chains below, sequenced in a study of response to subunit inactivated influenza vaccine. TCRdb redid the calling of the RT-PCR reads with MiXCR, one entry per CDR3 protein. There are 500,000 to 550,000 distinct CDR3 sequences in the sample; roughly 7.6% occur only once, and about an eighth lies in the top ten. The source material was PBMCs from blood, sampled roughly 24 months after vaccination. Source of these receptors: a man aged 50-75 years who received an inactivated influenza vaccine.

The V gene is TRBV10-3, the J gene TRBJ2-1; maybe TRBD1 (6 bases). V lost 1 base and J 7 bases, leaving 20 bases between the germline ends. This CDR3 contains 17 residues. Germline CDR1 reads ENHRY; CDR2 reads SYGVKD. CDR3 amino acids: CAISEFSDRGLENEQFF. The CDR3 DNA sequence: TGTGCCATCAGTGAGTTTTCGGATAGGGGGTTGGAGAATGAGCAGTTCTTC.

Remarks on this clonotype: An end of the junction differs from the germline gene, which may be a read error. The chain couples TRBV7-7 to TRBJ2-3, with D hard to call. Per the germline V gene, CDR1 is SSHAT and CDR2 is FNYEAQ (reference sequence). The CDR3 has 14 residues. CDR3 in amino acids: CASSPSGITDTQYF. The DNA of the CDR3 is TGTGCTAGCAGCCCTAGTGGAATAACAGATACGCAGTATTTT.

The genes are TRBV7-9 and TRBJ2-7, with TRBD2 identical over 11 bases. Germline CDR1 and CDR2: SEHNR and FQNEAQ (reference sequence). This CDR3 is 15 amino acids long. Trimming removed 4 bases from V and 0 bases from J; junction bases left unmatched: 2. The CDR3 loop reads CASSSGLAASYEQYF. The CDR3 region has the DNA TGTGCCAGCAGCTCGGGACTAGCGGCCTCCTACGAGCAGTACTTC.

This clonotype showed up just a few times. V and J are TRBV4-3 and TRBJ2-1; 13 bases match TRBD2. CDR3 length: 20 residues. Germline V CDR1 and CDR2: LGHNA, YSLEER. Unmatched junction bases numbered 13, after V lost 1 base and J lost 4 bases. The CDR3 sequence is CASSQGRPGLAGYAYNEQFF. DNA of the CDR3: TGCGCCAGCAGCCAAGGACGACCGGGACTAGCGGGATACGCTTACAATGAGCAGTTCTTC.

This clonotype was seen many times. CDR3 nucleotides: TGTGCCAGCACCACGGGACAGCGCCTAAACACCATATATTTT. This sequence encodes CASTTGQRLNTIYF. This chain joins TRBV7-2 and TRBJ1-3; 7 bases agree with TRBD1. This CDR3 is built from 14 residues. Germline CDR1 and CDR2: SGHTA and FQGNSA. Germline trimming cut 7 bases from V and 6 bases from J; bases unmatched to any gene: 9.

The chain uses TRBV3-1 and TRBJ2-5; D gene uncertain. Germline V gene sequence: CDR1 LGHDT, CDR2 YNNKEL (reference sequence). The CDR3 has 16 residues. Trimming removed 1 base at V and 1 base at J, with 13 bases between. The CDR3 DNA is TGTGCCAGCAGCCAAGTTTTGCAGGCTCGCCAAGAGACCCAGTACTTC. It translates to CASSQVLQARQETQYF.

This clonotype was found many times. The genes are TRBV24-1 and TRBJ2-1; 8 nucleotides line up with TRBD2. The CDR3 spans 16 residues. V shed 3 bases, J shed 0 bases, and the junction held 3 bases outside the gene matches. Per germline, CDR1 KGHDR and CDR2 SFDVKD. The DNA for the CDR3 is TGTGCCACCAGTGATCCCAGCGGGAGCTCCTACAATGAGCAGTTCTTC. Translated, it gives CATSDPSGSSYNEQFF.

This clonotype was seen more than once but under ten times. The chain couples TRBV7-2 to TRBJ1-1; tentative D call: TRBD1 (6 bases). The CDR3 sequence is 16 residues long. Germline lookup yields CDR1 SGHTA and CDR2 FQGNSA. Deletions cut 5 bases from V and 1 base from J, with 17 bases between. The CDR3 reads CASSRLTQGWNTEAFF. The CDR3, as DNA: TGTGCCAGCAGCCGATTAACACAGGGTTGGAACACTGAAGCTTTCTTT.

The chain employs TRBV7-2 and TRBJ2-7, with 8 bases aligning to TRBD1. The CDR3 length is 16 residues. The V and J ends lost 1 base and 7 bases, in that order; junction bases with no gene match: 12. Germline V gene sequence: CDR1 SGHTA, CDR2 FQGNSA. DNA for the CDR3: TGTGCCAGCAGCTTAGTCGGGACAGGTGGGGGATCAGAGCAGTACTTC. Translation gives CASSLVGTGGGSEQYF.

This clonotype was counted between two and nine times. The genes are TRBV7-2 and TRBJ1-1, with TRBD1 matching 7 bases. V lost 7 bases, J lost 5 bases, and 7 bases stayed unmatched. Germline V CDR1 and CDR2: SGHTA, FQGNSA. The CDR3 contains 13 residues. DNA of the CDR3: TGTGCCAGCAACCCGGCAGGGGGAACTGAAGCTTTCTTT. Translation gives CASNPAGGTEAFF.

This clonotype appeared a few times. The chain recombines TRBV4-2 with TRBJ1-1; D unresolved. The V gene lost 0 bases and the J gene lost 5 bases, with 7 bases spanning the gap. The CDR3 length is 13 residues. The germline V gene has CDR1 LGHNA and CDR2 YNFKEQ. CDR3 DNA sequence: TGTGCCAGCAGCCAAGATTCGCAGACTGAAGCTTTCTTT. Residues: CASSQDSQTEAFF.

This clonotype was seen a few times. The J gene is TRBJ2-4, the V gene TRBV4-1; TRBD2 agrees at 7 bases. The V gene end was trimmed by 0 bases and the J gene end by 0 bases; junction bases not matched to a gene: 20. Germline V gives CDR1 MGHRA, CDR2 YSYEKL. This CDR3 has 22 amino acids. CDR3 DNA: TGCGCCAGCAGCCAAGATTCAGGCCTCGGGGGGAGGGCCCCTTTAGCCAAAAACATTCAGTACTTC. Protein sequence: CASSQDSGLGGRAPLAKNIQYF.

The V call is TRBV6-2 or TRBV6-3, the J call TRBJ2-5; D not resolved. The CDR3 runs to 16 residues. Germline assignment: CDR1 MNHEY and CDR2 SVGEGT. V was trimmed by 4 bases and J by 4 bases, leaving 19 bases between them. CDR3 DNA sequence: TGTGCCAGCAGTTCCCCCCTTAGAAGTACCCGAGAGACCCAGTACTTC. Its translation is CASSSPLRSTRETQYF.

This clonotype was seen a few times. This chain links TRBV28 with TRBJ2-7, with 10 bases matching TRBD1. Germline V gene sequence: CDR1 MDHEN, CDR2 SYDVKM. CDR3 length equals 13 residues. J lost 6 bases, V lost 6 bases, and 5 bases had no gene match. The CDR3 sequence: CASSRGQGSEQYF. The CDR3 coding sequence is TGTGCCAGCAGCCGGGGACAGGGGAGCGAGCAGTACTTC.

The CDR3 DNA reads TGCGCCAGCTATCCGGGAGCCCGATCCACCGGTGAAGCTTTCTTT. Its protein is CASYPGARSTGEAFF. The J gene is TRBJ1-1, the V gene TRBV5-1; no definite D call. V was cut by 7 bases and J by 7 bases, with 23 bases left in between. The CDR3 has 15 amino acids. CDR1 is SGHRS, CDR2 YFSETQ, per germline.

The chain joins TRBV5-1 to TRBJ2-3; D remains ambiguous. Germline V CDR1 and CDR2: SGHRS, YFSETQ. There are 16 residues in the CDR3. Trimming removed 1 base at V and 2 bases at J, with 14 bases between. Here the CDR3 DNA reads TGCGCCAGCAGCTTGCCACTGGCGGCTTACACAGATACGCAGTATTTT. Its protein is CASSLPLAAYTDTQYF.

In this sample, this clonotype turned up many times. J is TRBJ2-1 and V is TRBV20-1; 11 bases agree with TRBD2. The CDR3 totals 16 residues. The germline V gene has CDR1 DFQATT and CDR2 SNEGSKA (reference sequence). The CDR3 loop is CSATSGDPSSYNEQFF. The DNA for the CDR3 is TGCAGCGCGACTAGCGGGGACCCTAGCTCCTACAATGAGCAGTTCTTC.

This clonotype has ten or more counts. The J gene is TRBJ2-3, the V gene TRBV7-7; D uncertain. CDR1 and CDR2 (germline): SSHAT, FNYEAQ (reference sequence). Trimming removed 5 bases at V and 4 bases at J, with 10 bases between. The CDR3 consists of 13 residues. The CDR3 region is CASSRHDSDTQYF. Written as DNA, the CDR3 is TGTGCCAGCAGCCGACACGACTCAGATACGCAGTATTTT. Full variable domain (rest looked up from reference TRBV7-7 and TRBJ2-3): GAGVSQSPRYKVTKRGQDVTLRCDPISSHATLYWYQQALGQGPEFLTYFNYEAQPDKSGLPSDRFSAERPEGSISTLTIQRTEQRDSAMYRCASSRHDSDTQYFGPGTRLTVL.

This clonotype was seen at least ten times. This chain connects TRBV7-9 to TRBJ2-1, with no clear D. This CDR3 spans 15 amino acids. The V gene's germline CDR1 is SEHNR and CDR2 FQNEAQ (reference sequence). Trimming took off 5 bases at V and 6 bases at J, with 17 bases between the two ends. CDR3 sequence reads: CASSPTKTSINEQFF. The CDR3 DNA reads as TGTGCCAGCAGCCCGACGAAGACCAGCATCAATGAGCAGTTCTTC.

This clonotype has a count of ten or more. V and J are TRBV12-3 or TRBV12-4 and TRBJ2-7; D gene ambiguous. V lost 4 bases to trimming and J lost 2 bases, with 18 bases between them. This CDR3 comprises 16 residues. CDR3: CASSSTRAGVAYEQYF. For the CDR3, the DNA is TGTGCCAGCAGTTCCACCCGGGCTGGGGTCGCCTACGAGCAGTACTTC.

This clonotype was observed a few times. V usage is TRBV10-3 and J usage is TRBJ2-7; D unclear. Germline CDR1 and CDR2: ENHRY and SYGVKD. Trimming left V 2 bases short and J 7 bases short, with 12 bases between. This CDR3 has 13 residues. The CDR3 loop is CAISEVEIGEQYF. The CDR3 nucleotides read TGTGCCATCAGTGAGGTGGAGATTGGGGAGCAGTACTTC.

The sample holds a few counts of this clonotype. The chain carries TRBV9 and TRBJ2-5; D unresolved. The V end lost 1 base, the J end lost 1 base, and 11 bases lay between the germline ends. CDR1 and CDR2 from the germline V gene are SGDLS and YYNGEE. This CDR3 is 15 amino acids long. The CDR3 region has the DNA TGTGCCAGCAGCGTATACGTGGGCAGCCAAGAGACCCAGTACTTC. Protein: CASSVYVGSQETQYF.

The sample holds many counts of this clonotype. The chain combines TRBV5-1 with TRBJ2-1; D not certain. Germline assignment: CDR1 SGHRS and CDR2 YFSETQ. CDR3 size: 12 residues. Trimming removed 0 bases from V and 6 bases from J, with 4 bases in between. The CDR3 DNA sequence: TGCGCCAGCAGCTTGGAACTCAATGAGCAGTTCTTC. It codes for CASSLELNEQFF.

The V and J genes are TRBV6-2 or TRBV6-3 and TRBJ2-3; TRBD2 matches 8 bases. The V segment lost 6 bases and the J segment 6 bases; nucleotides outside the gene matches: 5. The CDR3 is made up of 13 amino acids. Germline loops: CDR1 MNHEY, CDR2 SVGEGT. CDR3 sequence: CASRHSGADTQYF. The CDR3 DNA reads TGTGCCAGCAGGCATAGCGGGGCCGATACGCAGTATTTT.

This clonotype was seen only a few times. The chain couples TRBV3-1 to TRBJ1-2; TRBD1 matches at 8 bases. The CDR3 sequence is 14 residues long. After removal of 3 bases from V and 2 bases from J, the junction contained 2 bases not matched to a gene. Germline values: CDR1 LGHDT, CDR2 YNNKEL (reference sequence). CDR3 region: CASSQGQVNYGYTF. The CDR3 bases are TGTGCCAGCAGCCAGGGACAGGTGAACTATGGCTACACCTTC.

This clonotype was counted only a few times. This chain connects TRBV15 to TRBJ1-4; 11 nucleotides agree with TRBD1. CDR1 is LNHNV and CDR2 is YYDKDF in the germline V gene (reference sequence). This CDR3 has 16 amino acids. Trimming cost V 4 bases and J 4 bases; bases outside gene matches: 5. The DNA of the CDR3 is TGTGCCACCAGCACCTGGACAGGGGGCTTTAATGAAAAACTGTTTTTT. Amino acids: CATSTWTGGFNEKLFF.

The chain has TRBV6-4 and TRBJ2-7; perhaps TRBD1 as D (6 bases). Germline V gene sequence: CDR1 MRHNA, CDR2 SNTAGT. This CDR3 has 13 amino acids. Between the trimmed V and J ends, which lost 7 bases and 2 bases, there was a span of 12 bases. CDR3 in amino acids: CASTYRAAYEQYF. In DNA, the CDR3 is TGTGCCAGCACCTACAGGGCGGCCTACGAGCAGTACTTC.